This is a list of T cell receptor beta chains from one sample in a study of naive and memory T cell subsets. In TCRdb, the UMI-ligation and nested PCR reads were re-called with MiXCR into one record per CDR3 protein. The sample holds 150,000 or so distinct CDR3 sequences, approximately 22% seen once. The sample taken for sequencing was naive CD4+ T cells from blood. The receptor source for this set is a human donor in good health. Both conserved end residues are part of each CDR3. D genes are given only for firm matches. Size is stated for part of the rows, as once, few or many counts, or as a class when the clone is expanded.

D gene	J gene	clone size	V gene	CDR3 protein	CDR3 DNA
TRBD1	TRBJ1-1	.	TRBV4-2	CASSQDQGRGLSFF	TGTGCCAGCAGCCAAGATCAGGGCAGGGGGCTGTCTTTCTTT
.	TRBJ2-3	.	TRBV3-1	CASSRVTDTQYF	TGTGCCAGCAGCCGGGTGACAGATACGCAGTATTTT
.	TRBJ2-1	few	TRBV5-1	CASTRERMSYNEQFF	TGCGCCAGCACCAGGGAGAGGATGTCCTACAATGAGCAGTTCTTC
.	TRBJ2-6	few	TRBV3-1	CASSQVGFSGANVLTF	TGTGCCAGCAGCCAAGTGGGCTTCTCTGGGGCCAACGTCCTGACTTTC
TRBD2	TRBJ2-3	few	TRBV7-7	CASSSTSGTDTQYF	TGTGCTAGCAGCTCGACTAGCGGCACAGATACGCAGTATTTT
TRBD1	TRBJ1-1	few	TRBV28	CASSLWRQGRKNTEAFF	TGTGCCAGCAGTTTATGGAGACAGGGGCGAAAGAACACTGAAGCTTTCTTT
.	TRBJ2-2	many	TRBV28	CASSLTGELFF	TGTGCCAGCAGTCTTACCGGGGAGCTGTTTTTT
.	TRBJ2-7	few	TRBV6-2/TRBV6-3	CASSYGASGSYEQYF	TGTGCCAGCAGTTACGGGGCTAGTGGATCCTACGAGCAGTACTTC
.	TRBJ2-2	many	TRBV7-2	CASRTLGTGELFF	TGTGCCAGCAGGACGCTAGGAACCGGGGAGCTGTTTTTT
TRBD2	TRBJ2-1	.	TRBV28	CASSFWGSGTYNEQFF	TGTGCCAGCAGTTTCTGGGGTAGCGGGACATACAATGAGCAGTTCTTC
.	TRBJ2-7	many	TRBV20-1	CSARRTGYEQYF	TGCAGTGCTAGACGAACAGGGTACGAGCAGTACTTC
TRBD2	TRBJ2-1	many	TRBV10-3	CAISGGDYNEQFF	TGTGCCATTTCGGGAGGGGACTACAATGAGCAGTTCTTC
TRBD1	TRBJ1-2	.	TRBV7-2	CASSLIVRTGNGYTF	TGTGCCAGCAGCTTAATCGTCCGGACAGGGAATGGCTACACCTTC
TRBD2	TRBJ2-1	few	TRBV7-2	CASTPPGLAGRFRIDEQFF	TGTGCCAGCACCCCACCCGGACTAGCGGGAAGGTTTCGGATTGATGAGCAGTTCTTC
TRBD2	TRBJ2-1	few	TRBV6-2/TRBV6-3	CASSYSVLAGSEQFF	TGTGCCAGCAGTTACTCGGTACTAGCGGGAAGTGAGCAGTTCTTC
TRBD2	TRBJ2-5	.	TRBV9	CASSVAGGWTSGANQETQYF	TGTGCCAGCAGCGTAGCTGGGGGGTGGACTAGCGGTGCAAATCAAGAGACCCAGTACTTC
.	TRBJ2-3	.	TRBV28	CATDEGPTDTQYF	TGTGCCACCGACGAAGGACCCACAGATACGCAGTATTTT
TRBD1	TRBJ1-1	few	TRBV4-3	CASSQDIGGGVRSEAFF	TGCGCCAGCAGCCAAGATATAGGAGGGGGCGTTCGGTCTGAAGCTTTCTTT
.	TRBJ2-1	.	TRBV28	CASSFLAVLYNEQFF	TGTGCCAGCAGTTTTTTAGCGGTTCTTTATAATGAGCAGTTCTTC
.	TRBJ2-1	few	TRBV7-2	CASSLVERVEQFF	TGTGCCAGCAGCTTAGTAGAGCGAGTTGAGCAGTTCTTC
.	TRBJ2-7	.	TRBV28	CASSSHRSNSEQYF	TGTGCCAGCAGTTCCCACCGCTCTAACTCCGAGCAGTACTTC
TRBD2	TRBJ2-2	.	TRBV10-2	CASSESPSGRELFF	TGCGCCAGCAGTGAGTCGCCTAGCGGCCGGGAGCTGTTTTTT
TRBD1	TRBJ2-1	many	TRBV29-1	CSVHPGQGAYNEQFF	TGCAGCGTTCACCCCGGGCAGGGGGCCTACAATGAGCAGTTCTTC
TRBD2	TRBJ2-1	.	TRBV7-2	CASSWREGGYEQFF	TGTGCCAGCAGCTGGCGGGAGGGAGGCTATGAGCAGTTCTTC
TRBD1	TRBJ1-2	.	TRBV6-5	CASSPPGQYGYTF	TGTGCCAGCAGCCCCCCGGGACAGTATGGCTACACCTTC
.	TRBJ2-6	few	TRBV5-1	CASSPQGLGANVLTF	TGCGCCAGCAGCCCTCAGGGACTTGGGGCCAACGTCCTGACTTTC
TRBD2	TRBJ2-3	few	TRBV27	CASSSPAASGRGTDTQYF	TGTGCCAGCAGTTCCCCTGCGGCTAGCGGGAGGGGTACAGATACGCAGTATTTT
.	TRBJ2-6	.	TRBV20-1	CSARDHLELTGANVLTF	TGCAGTGCTAGAGATCATCTGGAACTTACTGGGGCCAACGTCCTGACTTTC
TRBD2	TRBJ2-1	few	TRBV7-2	CASSFELAGVSSYNEQFF	TGTGCCAGCAGCTTTGAACTAGCGGGAGTAAGCTCCTACAATGAGCAGTTCTTC
.	TRBJ1-2	few	TRBV7-2	CASSLATALGYTF	TGTGCCAGCAGCTTAGCCACGGCCCTTGGCTACACCTTC
.	TRBJ2-1	.	TRBV20-1	CSARVLQGTYNEQFF	TGCAGTGCTAGAGTCCTACAGGGTACCTACAATGAGCAGTTCTTC
.	TRBJ2-7	.	TRBV14	CASSQVSGRYEQYF	TGTGCCAGCAGCCAAGTGTCCGGACGCTACGAGCAGTACTTC
.	TRBJ1-1	.	TRBV29-1	CSARQVLNTEAFF	TGCAGCGCCCGACAGGTGCTGAACACTGAAGCTTTCTTT
.	TRBJ1-5	.	TRBV20-1	CSASSSNSNQPQHF	TGCAGTGCTAGTAGCTCCAATAGCAATCAGCCCCAGCATTTT
.	TRBJ1-1	few	TRBV5-6	CASSPNPRWRLNTEAFF	TGTGCCAGCAGCCCGAATCCCCGGTGGCGGCTGAACACTGAAGCTTTCTTT
TRBD2	TRBJ2-3	many	TRBV9	CASSLTREVGGTQYF	TGTGCCAGCAGCCTTACACGGGAGGTCGGAGGCACGCAGTATTTT
.	TRBJ2-3	.	TRBV18	CASSGALVDTQYF	TGTGCCAGCTCAGGGGCGTTGGTGGATACGCAGTATTTT
TRBD2	TRBJ2-3	few	TRBV7-6	CASSPGLAGGTDTQYF	TGTGCCAGCAGCCCTGGACTAGCGGGAGGTACAGATACGCAGTATTTT
.	TRBJ2-7	.	TRBV7-2	CASSPHQGSEQYF	TGTGCCAGCAGCCCCCACCAAGGATCCGAGCAGTACTTC
.	TRBJ2-2	few	TRBV7-2	CASSSSGTANTGELFF	TGTGCCAGCAGCTCGTCCGGGACGGCGAACACCGGGGAGCTGTTTTTT